The rows below give T cell receptor beta chains drawn from one sample of a study of graft-versus-host responses after intestinal transplantation. Which antigens these TCRs recognize remains unknown. Only in-frame clones appear in the TCRdb table, and some are missing; sequencing was by immunoSEQ multiplex PCR. The repertoire consists of tens of thousands of clones, with roughly 88% occurring once and the leading ten covering approximately 0.11%. Sequencing used unstimulated CD4+ T cells sorted from spleen or lymph node cells, obtained before intestinal transplant. The receptors stem from a human donor who received an intestinal transplant. Both conserved end residues are part of each CDR3. Each record gives: D gene, V gene, J gene, clone size, CDR3 protein, CDR3 DNA. A D gene is named only where the DNA matches it firmly. Clone size, where shown, is once, few, many, or a class for clones that have expanded.

>TRBD2|TRBV7-6|TRBJ2-1|NA
CATKKRDSYNEQFF
TGTGCCACCAAAAAGCGGGACTCCTACAATGAGCAGTTCTTC
>TRBD2|TRBV29-1|TRBJ2-1|NA
CSVELPWRGGYNEQFF
TGCAGCGTTGAGTTACCGTGGCGGGGAGGGTACAATGAGCAGTTCTTC
>TRBD2|TRBV23-1|TRBJ2-1|NA
CASGPGLAFHNEQFF
TGCGCCAGCGGGCCGGGACTAGCGTTCCACAATGAGCAGTTCTTC
>NA|TRBV6-5|TRBJ2-7|NA
CASSIRGGDTYEQYF
TGTGCCAGCAGCATACGGGGTGGGGACACCTACGAGCAGTACTTC
>NA|TRBV18|TRBJ2-1|NA
CASSPPAGEQFF
TGTGCCAGCTCACCACCCGCCGGGGAGCAGTTCTTC
>TRBD2|TRBV29-1|TRBJ2-5|NA
CSARLAGVRETQYF
TGCAGCGCCAGACTAGCGGGGGTGAGGGAGACCCAGTACTTC
>NA|TRBV6-5|TRBJ1-2|NA
CASSSGRDYGYTF
TGTGCCAGCAGTTCGGGCAGGGACTATGGCTACACCTTC
>TRBD1|TRBV6-5|TRBJ1-5|few
CASSYGQDRKPQHF
TGTGCCAGCAGTTATGGACAGGATAGAAAGCCCCAGCATTTT
>NA|TRBV5-1|TRBJ2-7|once
CASSLEGGEQYF
TGCGCCAGCAGCTTGGAAGGAGGGGAGCAGTACTTC
>TRBD2|TRBV11-2|TRBJ2-7|NA
CASSLDGASGGPAF
TGTGCCAGCAGCTTAGATGGGGCTAGCGGGGGCCCGGCCTTC
>NA|TRBV5-1|TRBJ2-5|NA
CASSLSPRETQYF
TGCGCCAGCAGCTTGTCTCCTAGGGAGACCCAGTACTTC
>NA|TRBV28|TRBJ2-7|once
CASSLLGRGPVEQYF
TGTGCCAGCAGCCTCCTTGGGCGGGGGCCTGTCGAGCAGTACTTC
>NA|TRBV6-4|TRBJ1-2|NA
CASSSEWGADYGYTF
TGTGCCAGCAGTTCCGAGTGGGGCGCGGACTATGGCTACACCTTC